This is a list of T cell receptor beta chains from one sample in a study of blood T cell repertoires in COVID-19. Produced via immunoSEQ multiplex PCR; TCRdb's table is partial and in-frame only. Found here are a few hundred thousand clones, 80% to 90% of them singletons; the top ten hold roughly 10%. Sequencing was performed on peripheral blood. Receptors originate from an older woman with COVID-19, enrolled during active disease. Each CDR3 is given with its conserved first and last residue. A D gene is named only where the DNA matches it firmly. Size tells how often a clone was seen (once, few, many) or the class of an expanded clone, and some rows leave it out.

>TRBJ1-1|NA|once|TRBV11-3
TGTGCCAGCAGCCCCCACGGGGGTACTGAAGCTTTCTTT
CASSPHGGTEAFF
>TRBJ2-7|TRBD1|NA|TRBV4-2
TGTGCCAGCAGCCAAAACTACAGGGGAAGTTCCTACGAGCAGTACTTC
CASSQNYRGSSYEQYF
>TRBJ1-3|TRBD1|few|TRBV25-1
TGTGCCAGCAGTGGGGACAGGGGGCGTTTTGGAAACACCATATATTTT
CASSGDRGRFGNTIYF
>TRBJ2-7|TRBD2|NA|TRBV27
TGTGCCAGCACTGCCTCGGGGGGAGTAGCGGGAGATGAGCAGTACTTC
CASTASGGVAGDEQYF
>TRBJ1-5|NA|NA|TRBV5-8
TGTGCCAGCAGTTCAGGGGTTTTGAGCAATCAGCCCCAGCATTTT
CASSSGVLSNQPQHF
>TRBJ2-1|NA|NA|TRBV10-3
TGTGCCATCAGTCACCTAGACAATGAGCAGTTCTTC
CAISHLDNEQFF
>TRBJ1-5|NA|few|TRBV10-1
TGCGCCAGCAGTGAGTCGCCAGGGATGGACGGATATGGCAATCAGCCCCAGCATTTT
CASSESPGMDGYGNQPQHF
>TRBJ2-1|NA|NA|TRBV7-3
TGTGCCAGCAGCTTAACTAGCGGTCTCTACAATGAGCAGTTCTTC
CASSLTSGLYNEQFF
>TRBJ2-7|TRBD2|NA|TRBV6-2/TRBV6-3
TGTGCCAGCAGTCCCCAGTCTAGCGGGCGGGATTACGAGCAGTACTTC
CASSPQSSGRDYEQYF
>TRBJ2-4|NA|NA|TRBV19
TGTGCCAGTAGTATAGGGGCAGGGGAGTTCATTCAGTACTTC
CASSIGAGEFIQYF
>TRBJ1-1|NA|NA|TRBV7-9
TGTGCCAGCAGCGCCACCGGGACATATATGAACACTGAAGCTTTCTTT
CASSATGTYMNTEAFF
>TRBJ1-3|NA|once|TRBV2
TGTGCCAGCAGTGTATCCACCTACTCTGGAAACACCATATATTTT
CASSVSTYSGNTIYF
>TRBJ1-1|TRBD1|NA|TRBV19
TGTGCCAGTACCCCGCGGTCCCACAGGGGGCTCACTGAAGCTTTCTTT
CASTPRSHRGLTEAFF
>TRBJ2-2|TRBD2|NA|TRBV6-5
TGTGCCAGCAGGACTAGCGGGAGTAGGACCGGGGAGCTGTTTTTT
CASRTSGSRTGELFF
>TRBJ2-1|TRBD1|NA|TRBV7-3
TGTGCCAGCAGCCTGAAAGGGACAGGAGAGCAGTTCTTC
CASSLKGTGEQFF
>TRBJ1-6|NA|NA|TRBV6-5
TGTGCCAGCAGTTCGGGAGTATCTAATTCACCCCTCCACTTT
CASSSGVSNSPLHF
>TRBJ2-1|NA|NA|TRBV15
TGTGCCACCAGCAGAGGGGACACCAACAATGAGCAGTTCTTC
CATSRGDTNNEQFF
>TRBJ2-5|TRBD2|once|TRBV6-2/TRBV6-3
TGTGCCAGCAGTTACTCCGGGAGGGAAGAGACCCAGTACTTC
CASSYSGREETQYF
>TRBJ1-6|TRBD1|NA|TRBV28
TGTGCCAGCAGTTCGGGACAGGATAATTCACCCCTCCACTTT
CASSSGQDNSPLHF
>TRBJ1-5|TRBD1|NA|TRBV28
TGTGCCAGCAGTTCACCCAGGGGGGCAGGGCATCAGCCCCAGCATTTT
CASSSPRGAGHQPQHF
>TRBJ2-2|TRBD2|NA|TRBV28
TGTGCCAGCAGTTCACCACTAGCGGGAGGACACACCGGGGAGCTGTTTTTT
CASSSPLAGGHTGELFF
>TRBJ2-7|TRBD1|NA|TRBV28
TGTGCCAGCAGTTTGAGGGACAGGGCTTTCGAGCAGTACTTC
CASSLRDRAFEQYF
>TRBJ2-5|NA|NA|TRBV29-1
TGCAGCGTTGATCGGACGGGGGAAGAGACCCAGTACTTC
CSVDRTGEETQYF
>TRBJ2-1|TRBD2|NA|TRBV27
TGTGCCAGCAGCCGCACTAGCGGGATCAACAATGAGCAGTTCTTC
CASSRTSGINNEQFF
>TRBJ2-1|NA|NA|TRBV5-6
TGTGCCAGCAGCAAACCGGGCAATGAGCAGTTCTTC
CASSKPGNEQFF
>TRBJ1-1|NA|few|TRBV10-3
TGTGCCATCAGTGCAGGGGAAACTGAAGCTTTCTTT
CAISAGETEAFF
>TRBJ2-1|TRBD2|NA|TRBV30
TGTGCCTGGTCTAGCGGGGGGACCTACAATGAGCAGTTCTTC
CAWSSGGTYNEQFF
>TRBJ1-5|TRBD1|NA|TRBV9
TGTGCCAGCAGCTTAACAGGGGATCAGCCCCAGCATTTT
CASSLTGDQPQHF
>TRBJ2-7|TRBD1|NA|TRBV2
TGTGCCAGCAGTGCTGAGGGACAGCTTTCCTACGAGCAGTACTTC
CASSAEGQLSYEQYF
>TRBJ2-1|TRBD2|NA|TRBV6-5
TGTGCCAGCAGTTACCCTAGCGGGACTGGCGAGCAGTTCTTC
CASSYPSGTGEQFF
>TRBJ1-4|NA|NA|TRBV6-5
TGTGCCAGTTCAGGATTAACTAATGAAAAACTGTTTTTT
CASSGLTNEKLFF
>TRBJ1-5|NA|NA|TRBV12-3/TRBV12-4
TGTGCCAGCAGTTTAGATCGGGGTGAGCCCCAGCATTTT
CASSLDRGEPQHF
>TRBJ1-2|TRBD1|NA|TRBV5-1
TGCGCCAGCAGCCAGGACAGGGGGACTGGTGGCTACACCTTC
CASSQDRGTGGYTF
>TRBJ2-5|NA|NA|TRBV3-1/TRBV3-2
TGTGCCAGCAGCCATACAAACTGGGGCAGAGAGACCCAGTACTTC
CASSHTNWGRETQYF
>TRBJ1-3|NA|NA|TRBV7-3
TGTGCCAGCAGCTCCCCCGGACTTGGAAACACCATATATTTT
CASSSPGLGNTIYF
>TRBJ1-2|TRBD1|once|TRBV27
TGTGCCAGCAGTTTACAGGGGGCCCACTATGGCTACACCTTC
CASSLQGAHYGYTF
>TRBJ2-7|TRBD1|NA|TRBV3-1/TRBV3-2
TGTGCCAGCAGGGACGGGACAGGCTTTATCCACGAGCAGTACTTC
CASRDGTGFIHEQYF
>TRBJ1-2|NA|once|TRBV2
TGTGCCAGCGGGAGAATCTATGGCTACACCTTC
CASGRIYGYTF
>TRBJ1-4|NA|NA|TRBV2
TGTGCCAGCAGGCACAGATGGGGGCAAAACGAAAAACTGTTTTTT
CASRHRWGQNEKLFF
>TRBJ1-5|NA|NA|TRBV28
TGTGCTTCTTGGCCGGGGATCAGCAATCAGCCCCAGCATTTT
CASWPGISNQPQHF
>TRBJ1-1|TRBD1|NA|TRBV3-1/TRBV3-2
TGTGCCAGCAGCCGGAGCCTCGACAGGGGACGGGAAGAAGCTTTCTTT
CASSRSLDRGREEAFF
>TRBJ1-2|TRBD1|NA|TRBV6-5
TGTGCCAGCAGGTCCCGGGACAGGAACTATGGCTACACCTTC
CASRSRDRNYGYTF
>TRBJ1-5|NA|NA|TRBV20-1
TGCAGTGCTAGTCGGGAGAGCAATCAGCCCCAGCATTTT
CSASRESNQPQHF
>TRBJ2-1|TRBD2|NA|TRBV4-1
TGCGCCAGCAGCCAAGCGGGAGGGCCGGTCAATGAGCAGTTCTTC
CASSQAGGPVNEQFF
>TRBJ2-7|NA|once|TRBV11-1
TGTGCCAGCAGCCGCCAGGGGGGTCTACCCTACGAGCAGTACTTC
CASSRQGGLPYEQYF
>TRBJ1-2|NA|NA|TRBV9
TGTGCCAGCAGCGTTGGCAGGGACTATGGCTACACCTTC
CASSVGRDYGYTF
>TRBJ1-1|NA|NA|TRBV5-1
TGCGCCAGCAGCTTGGCCGGTCAAATCAACACTGAAGCTTTCTTT
CASSLAGQINTEAFF
>TRBJ1-1|NA|NA|TRBV19
TGTGCCAGTAGTGGGCCCCTGAACACTGAAGCTTTCTTT
CASSGPLNTEAFF
>TRBJ2-7|NA|NA|TRBV28
TGTGCCAGCAGCATAGACAGGTCCCCCTACGAGCAGTACTTC
CASSIDRSPYEQYF
>TRBJ2-1|NA|NA|TRBV4-1
TGCGCCAGCAGCCAAAGGGTAACAGGGCCTGAGGTGGGCTACAATGAGCAGTTCTTC
CASSQRVTGPEVGYNEQFF
>TRBJ1-5|NA|NA|TRBV4-3
TGCGCCAGCAGCCAGTCCAGGGGTAGCAATCAGCCCCAGCATTTT
CASSQSRGSNQPQHF
>TRBJ2-7|TRBD2|NA|TRBV6-2/TRBV6-3
TGTGCCAGCAGTTCCCGCCCCCGACTAGCGGGAGACTACGAGCAGTACTTC
CASSSRPRLAGDYEQYF
>TRBJ2-7|TRBD2|NA|TRBV19
TGTGCCAGTAGTAGGGGGAAGCGGGAGGTCTCCTACGAGCAGTACTTC
CASSRGKREVSYEQYF